The 19 T cell receptor beta chains below all came from one sample that was sequenced in a study of T-cell reconstitution after alpha-beta-depleted transplantation in children. Researchers prepared the TCRbeta library using unique molecular identifiers, the study reports. TCRdb reprocessed the PCR reads with MiXCR, giving one entry per CDR3 protein. Here the sample spans about 610,000 distinct CDR3 sequences, 10% to 13% being singletons. Here the sequenced sample was PBMCs from the stem cell graft donor, taken from the stem cell graft. The receptors here all came from a human donor who donated a stem cell graft to a child with acute myeloid leukemia.

CDR3 DNA: TGCAGTGCTAGAGATGAGCTAGCCCCCACCTACAATGAGCAGTTCTTC. Translation: CSARDELAPTYNEQFF. J is TRBJ2-1 and V is TRBV20-1, with a possible D match to TRBD2 (5 bases). In germline, CDR1 is DFQATT, CDR2 SNEGSKA (reference sequence). Deletions cut 0 bases from V and 2 bases from J, with 14 bases between. The CDR3 sequence is 16 residues long.

This clonotype showed up many times. The rearrangement joins TRBV20-1 to TRBJ2-3; 7 nucleotides match TRBD1. The trim removed 8 bases at V and 4 bases at J, leaving 15 bases unmatched. The germline V gene encodes CDR1 DFQATT and CDR2 SNEGSKA (reference sequence). This CDR3 has 15 residues. The CDR3 loop reads CSPKDRDVGADTQYF. CDR3 nucleotide sequence: TGCAGTCCGAAAGACAGGGACGTCGGCGCAGATACGCAGTATTTT.

This chain joins TRBV5-1 and TRBJ2-3; D is uncertain. The CDR3 runs to 16 residues. Trimming removed 1 base from V and 1 base from J, with 13 bases in between. Germline values: CDR1 SGHRS, CDR2 YFSETQ. CDR3 region: CASSLIRGSGTDTQYF. In DNA, the CDR3 is TGCGCCAGCAGCTTGATTCGCGGTTCGGGCACAGATACGCAGTATTTT. The full variable domain, in which reference TRBV5-1 and TRBJ2-3 provide the parts outside the CDR3, is KAGVTQTPRYLIKTRGQQVTLSCSPISGHRSVSWYQQTPGQGLQFLFEYFSETQRNKGNFPGRFSGRQFSNSRSEMNVSTLELGDSALYLCASSLIRGSGTDTQYFGPGTRLTVL.

This clonotype was picked up a small number of times. A much larger clone differs by one base, so this may be a read error. The rearrangement links TRBV25-1 to TRBJ2-7, with 7 bases fitting TRBD1. The germline V gene encodes CDR1 MGHDK and CDR2 SYGVNS. V shed 6 bases and J 6 bases; nucleotides not matched to a gene: 5. The CDR3 covers 12 residues. CDR3 residues: CASRQGSREQYF. The CDR3 DNA is TGTGCCAGCAGACAGGGGTCGCGCGAGCAGTACTTC.

The table lists this clonotype with a few counts. V gene TRBV20-1 combines with J gene TRBJ2-1; tentatively, D is TRBD1 (5 bases). V was cut by 3 bases and J by 6 bases, with 9 bases left in between. This CDR3 is 12 amino acids long. Germline assignment: CDR1 DFQATT and CDR2 SNEGSKA (reference sequence). DNA for the CDR3: TGCAGTGCTAGGGCAGACAGCAATGAGCAGTTCTTC. Translated: CSARADSNEQFF.

This clonotype was observed at least ten times. The chain links TRBV29-1 to TRBJ1-2; 8 nucleotides line up with TRBD1. The V gene's germline CDR1 is SQVTM and CDR2 ANQGSEA. The CDR3 consists of 12 residues. The V and J ends lost 4 bases and 7 bases, in that order; junction bases with no gene match: 5. CDR3 loop: CSVGQGAAGYTF. The CDR3 region has the DNA TGCAGCGTTGGTCAGGGGGCGGCTGGCTACACCTTC. Full variable domain (missing parts from reference TRBV29-1 and TRBJ1-2): SAVISQKPSRDICQRGTSLTIQCQVDSQVTMMFWYRQQPGQSLTLIATANQGSEATYESGFVIDKFPISRPNLTFSTLTVSNMSPEDSSIYLCSVGQGAAGYTFGSGTRLTVV.

V usage is TRBV18 and J usage is TRBJ1-1; maybe TRBD1 (5 bases). The germline V gene encodes CDR1 KGHSH and CDR2 LQKENI. The CDR3 spans 15 residues. V lost 6 bases and J lost 4, with 18 bases in between. Written as DNA, the CDR3 is TGTGCCAGCTCCCCAATCTCTGGGGGGGGCACTGAAGCTTTCTTT. Its protein is CASSPISGGGTEAFF.

There are a few counts of this clonotype. V usage is TRBV11-2 and J usage is TRBJ2-2, with 8 positions matching TRBD1. This CDR3 contains 18 residues. V dropped 4 bases and J dropped 5; count of bases not matched to a gene: 15. Germline V lookup: CDR1 SGHAT, CDR2 FQNNGV. The chain's CDR3 is CASSSGDRSLKGTGELFF. The CDR3 coding sequence is TGTGCCAGCAGCTCCGGGGACAGGAGCCTGAAGGGGACCGGGGAGCTGTTTTTT.

This chain joins TRBV2 and TRBJ1-6, with 7 bases matching TRBD1. This CDR3 contains 15 residues. Trimming took 5 bases from V and 9 from J; bases not matched to a gene: 10. The germline CDR1 and CDR2 sequences are SNHLY and FYNNEI. The CDR3 here is CASSTDRALTSPLHF. In DNA form, the CDR3 reads TGTGCCAGCAGTACCGACAGGGCTTTAACTTCACCCCTCCACTTT.

V gene TRBV20-1 combines with J gene TRBJ1-3, with D unclear. The CDR3 sequence is 15 residues long. Germline assignment: CDR1 DFQATT and CDR2 SNEGSKA (reference sequence). Between the trimmed V and J ends, which lost 0 bases and 3 bases, there was a span of 12 bases. DNA of the CDR3: TGCAGTGCTAGAGATATCGCAGGCCTTGGAAACACCATATATTTT. Residues: CSARDIAGLGNTIYF.

The chain is built from TRBV12-3 or TRBV12-4 and TRBJ1-1; 8 nucleotides match TRBD1. The CDR3 length is 14 residues. Germline trimming cut 1 base from V and 9 bases from J; bases unmatched to any gene: 7. The CDR3 reads CASSLVRGQGKAFF. CDR3 DNA sequence: TGTGCCAGCAGTTTAGTCAGGGGGCAAGGGAAAGCTTTCTTT.

This rearrangement joins TRBV30 to TRBJ2-2; D uncertain. With 3 bases removed from V and 1 base from J, the gap between germline ends came to 6 bases. The CDR3 is 13 residues long. Germline CDR1 is GTSNPN and CDR2 is SVGIG (reference sequence). CDR3 residues: CAWSPRNTGELFF. CDR3 nucleotides: TGTGCCTGGAGCCCTCGGAACACCGGGGAGCTGTTTTTT.

This clonotype has just a few counts. The genes are TRBV28 and TRBJ2-2; D is unresolved. The V end lost 4 bases, the J end lost 8 bases, and 17 bases lay between the germline ends. CDR3 length: 15 residues. Germline V gene sequence: CDR1 MDHEN, CDR2 SYDVKM. CDR3 region: CASSYPLTIGGELFF. The DNA of the CDR3 is TGTGCCAGCAGTTATCCCCTAACCATAGGAGGGGAGCTGTTTTTT.

This clonotype was detected many times. The chain has TRBV20-1 and TRBJ2-3, with D unclear. The CDR3 runs 12 residues. Germline assignment: CDR1 DFQATT and CDR2 SNEGSKA (reference sequence). The ends were cut back, 2 bases at V and 2 bases at J, with 5 bases in the middle. CDR3 in amino acids: CSARIDTDTQYF. CDR3 DNA: TGCAGTGCTAGAATCGACACAGATACGCAGTATTTT.

V gene TRBV3-1 combines with J gene TRBJ2-1, with TRBD2 matching over 10 bases. The J call is uncertain, as TRBJ2-7 better fits the DNA end. Germline V gives CDR1 LGHDT, CDR2 YNNKEL (reference sequence). The CDR3 covers 15 residues. The CDR3 DNA is TGTGCCAGCAGCCAAGGGGGACTAGCGTACAATGAGCAGTACTTC. Translated: CASSQGGLAYNEQYF.

This chain uses TRBV27 with TRBJ1-5; the D gene is possibly TRBD1 (5 bases). Per the germline V gene, CDR1 is MNHEY and CDR2 is SMNVEV (reference sequence). V lost 2 bases and J 4 bases, leaving 12 bases between the germline ends. The CDR3 totals 15 residues. The CDR3 bases are TGTGCCAGCAGTTTAGAGGCTCGGGGGAATCAGCCCCAGCATTTT. This gives the protein CASSLEARGNQPQHF.

This clonotype was found a few times. The J gene is TRBJ2-7, the V gene TRBV2; TRBD1 agrees at 8 bases. CDR3 length equals 17 residues. V was clipped by 6 bases and J by 0 bases; unmatched bases: 13. Per the germline V gene, CDR1 is SNHLY and CDR2 is FYNNEI. The CDR3 loop is CASRSAPRGPHSYEQYF. The CDR3 nucleotides read TGTGCCAGCAGATCGGCCCCCAGGGGGCCCCACTCCTACGAGCAGTACTTC. The full variable domain, with the rest looked up from reference TRBV2 and TRBJ2-7, is EPEVTQTPSHQVTQMGQEVILRCVPISNHLYFYWYRQILGQKVEFLVSFYNNEISEKSEIFDDQFSVERPDGSNFTLKIRSTKLEDSAMYFCASRSAPRGPHSYEQYFGPGTRLTVT.

The chain couples TRBV7-2 to TRBJ1-2, with TRBD1 matching over 7 bases. Germline loops: CDR1 SGHTA, CDR2 FQGNSA. CDR3 length: 15 residues. Unmatched junction bases numbered 11, after V lost 6 bases and J lost 4 bases. The CDR3 is CASRHRGQAGYGYTF. DNA of the CDR3: TGTGCCAGCAGGCATCGCGGACAGGCGGGCTATGGCTACACCTTC.

This clonotype has just a few counts. The chain joins TRBV5-6 to TRBJ2-1; D is perhaps TRBD2 (5 bases). Germline lookup yields CDR1 SGHDT and CDR2 YYEEEE. Trimming took off 0 bases at V and 6 bases at J, with 10 bases between the two ends. This CDR3 comprises 14 residues. CDR3 amino acids: CASSLAASFNEQFF. The CDR3 bases are TGTGCCAGCAGCTTGGCGGCTAGCTTCAATGAGCAGTTCTTC.